This entry lists 16 T cell receptor beta chains sequenced from one sample in a study of T cell clonality in common variable immunodeficiency. TCRdb's table, derived via immunoSEQ multiplex PCR, lists solely in-frame clones and lacks some. Recorded here are about 39,000 clones, with no singletons, and the ten leading clones hold roughly 2.9%. Sequenced: peripheral blood mononuclear cells. The receptor source for this set is a person aged 18-70 years in good health.

This clone was observed many times. The read comes to an end 3 residues before the CDR3 does, leaving the germline J gene to fill in the end. V gene TRBV5-1 combines with J gene TRBJ2-1; no clear D gene. The germline gives CDR1 SGHRS, CDR2 YFSETQ. Trimming pared 6 bases from V and 0 bases from J, leaving 4 bases between. CDR3 length equals 12 residues. The DNA read from the CDR3 is TGCGCCAGCAAAGGCTCCTACAATGAG. It specifies CASKGSYNE. The whole CDR3 protein reads CASKGSYNEQFF.

This clone was observed at least ten times. The read is 3 residues too short to cover the CDR3 end, so that end is filled in from the germline J gene. The J gene is TRBJ1-6, the V gene TRBV23-1, with TRBD1 as a possible D gene (5 bases). TRBV23-1 is flagged as an ORF with uncertain function. The CDR3 length is 13 residues. The V gene lost 5 bases and the J gene lost 6 bases, with 8 bases spanning the gap. The CDR3 sequence is CASSLQGNSPLHF. The DNA read from the CDR3 is TGCGCCAGCAGTTTGCAGGGTAATTCACCC.

This clone was detected ten times or more. The read terminates 3 residues ahead of where the CDR3 ends, so the germline J gene completes it. The rearrangement joins TRBV5-1 to TRBJ2-3; no definite D call. The CDR3 sequence is 13 residues long. CDR1 is SGHRS, CDR2 YFSETQ, per germline. Trimming removed 8 bases at V and 5 bases at J, with 15 bases between. The chain's CDR3 is CASSQSSQDTQYF. The sequenced part of the CDR3 DNA is TGCGCCAGTTCACAATCCTCACAAGATACG.

This clone was found many times. From the germline J gene comes the end of the CDR3, since the read stops 3 residues before it. The chain has TRBV6-4 and TRBJ2-2; perhaps TRBD1 as D (5 bases). There are 14 residues in the CDR3. Germline CDR1 and CDR2: MRHNA and SNTAGT. CDR3 DNA (partial): TGTGCCAGCAGTGACAGGGTTGGGGCCAACGTG. Translating gives CASSDRVGANV. The complete CDR3 reads CASSDRVGANVLFF.

This clone was recorded many times. Read coverage stops 3 residues before the CDR3 terminus; the germline J gene supplies the remainder. This chain joins TRBV30 and TRBJ1-2; 8 bases agree with TRBD1. This CDR3 has 12 residues. CDR1 is GTSNPN and CDR2 is SVGIG in the germline V gene (reference sequence). The CDR3 reads CAWSVQGDGYTF. Partial CDR3 DNA: TGTGCCTGGAGTGTACAGGGGGACGGC.

This clone has ten or more counts. Read coverage stops 3 residues before the CDR3 terminus; the germline J gene supplies the remainder. The chain employs TRBV15 and TRBJ2-5, with 9 bases fitting TRBD2. CDR1 and CDR2 (germline): LNHNV, YYDKDF (reference sequence). This CDR3 has 15 amino acids. V was pared by 4 bases and J by 0 bases, with 3 bases of the junction left unmatched. The sequenced CDR3 bases are TGTGCCACCAGCACGACTAGCGGCCACCAAGAGACC. Amino acids: CATSTTSGHQET. The entire CDR3 protein is CATSTTSGHQETQYF.

This clone showed up many times. The read gets to within 3 residues of the CDR3 end, and the germline J gene fills in the rest. The chain employs TRBV10-3 and TRBJ1-5, with 8 bases identical to TRBD1. The V segment lost 9 bases and the J segment 2 bases; nucleotides outside the gene matches: 6. The CDR3 totals 14 residues. Germline CDR1 reads ENHRY; CDR2 reads SYGVKD. The chain's CDR3 is CAIAGGGGNQPQHF. CDR3 DNA (partial): TGTGCCATTGCAGGGGGCGGCGGCAATCAGCCC.

This clone was detected a few times. The CDR3 end lies 3 residues beyond the end of the read and is filled in from the germline J gene. The chain employs TRBV7-8 and TRBJ2-7; perhaps TRBD2 as D (5 bases). This CDR3 has 15 residues. Looked up from germline, CDR1 is SGHVS and CDR2 is FQNEAQ. The V end was cut by 4 bases, the J end by 3 bases, with 16 bases between. This CDR3 reads CASSSQPTSIYEQYF. Partial CDR3 DNA: TGTGCCAGCAGCTCTCAACCTACTAGTATCTACGAG.

This clone appeared many times. The read gets to within 3 residues of the CDR3 end, and the germline J gene fills in the rest. The rearrangement uses TRBV29-1 and TRBJ1-1, with 9 bases that match TRBD1. After removal of 6 bases from V and 0 bases from J, the junction contained 11 bases not matched to a gene. The CDR3 sequence is 16 residues long. Germline lookup yields CDR1 SQVTM and CDR2 ANQGSEA. CDR3 DNA (partial): TGCAGCGTAGCACCGGGACAGGGTCAAATGAACACTGAA. Translating gives CSVAPGQGQMNTE. The complete CDR3 reads CSVAPGQGQMNTEAFF.

A word on this clone: The CDR3 goes on 3 residues after the read ends, and that part is filled in from the germline J gene. The J gene is TRBJ1-1, the V gene TRBV30; the D is unclear. CDR1 and CDR2 (germline): GTSNPN, SVGIG (reference sequence). CDR3 size: 11 residues. CDR3 region: CAWSRNYGAFF. Partial CDR3 DNA: TGTGCCTGGAGTCGGAACTATGGC.

This clone was seen a handful of times. The read gets to within 3 residues of the CDR3 end, and the germline J gene fills in the rest. The rearrangement joins TRBV30 to TRBJ1-2; D is possibly TRBD1 (5 bases). Looked up from germline, CDR1 is GTSNPN and CDR2 is SVGIG (reference sequence). The CDR3 is made up of 18 amino acids. The covered CDR3 bases are TGTGCCTGGAGTGGGGGGACTAGCGGTCCATCCGGCACAGATACC. Amino acid sequence: CAWSGGTSGPSGTDT. The CDR3 in its entirety is CAWSGGTSGPSGTDTYTF.

This clone was counted ten times or more. The read finishes 3 residues shy of the CDR3 end, and the germline J gene is used to complete it. The chain links TRBV5-1 to TRBJ2-3; TRBD1 matches 8 bases. The V and J ends lost 0 bases and 3 bases, in that order; junction bases with no gene match: 9. CDR1 is SGHRS, CDR2 YFSETQ, per germline. The CDR3 consists of 17 residues. CDR3 sequence: CASSLAGQGGGTDTQYF. The CDR3 DNA, read in part, is TGCGCCAGCAGCTTGGCCGGACAGGGTGGGGGGACAGATACG.

This clone was observed a few times. The read is 3 residues too short to cover the CDR3 end, so that end is filled in from the germline J gene. This chain connects TRBV5-1 to TRBJ2-3; D may be TRBD1 or TRBD2 (5 bases each). Germline CDR1 and CDR2: SGHRS and YFSETQ. The CDR3 length is 15 residues. CDR3 bases read: TGCGCCAGCAGCCCTGAAGGGGTAAGGGGAGAGACG. Translation: CASSPEGVRGET. The full CDR3 protein reads CASSPEGVRGETQYF.

This clone was detected ten times or more. The read falls 3 residues short of the CDR3 end, and the missing part is taken from the germline J gene. The chain uses TRBV5-1 and TRBJ1-1, with 7 bases identical to TRBD1. V lost 0 bases and J lost 5; bases outside the gene matches: 7. Germline V gene data show CDR1 as SGHRS and CDR2 as YFSETQ. CDR3 length: 15 amino acids. The CDR3 loop is CASSLVAGGRTEAFF. The part of the CDR3 DNA that was read is TGCGCCAGCAGCTTGGTGGCAGGGGGACGTACTGAA.

In this sample, this clone turned up many times. CDR3 DNA (partial): TGCAGTGCTAGCTGGACAGGAGCCACAAAA. It specifies CSASWTGATK. The full CDR3 protein reads CSASWTGATKLFF. This chain links TRBV20-1 with TRBJ1-4, with 7 nucleotides matching TRBD1. The CDR3 extends 3 residues past the end of the read, so its final part is completed from the germline J gene. V lost 3 bases to trimming and J lost 10 bases; unmatched junction nucleotides: 8. The CDR3 sequence is 13 residues long. Germline V gene lookup returns CDR1 DFQATT and CDR2 SNEGSKA (reference sequence).

This clone was counted ten times or more. The sequence runs out 3 residues before the end of the CDR3; the remainder is reconstructed from the germline J gene. The gene calls are TRBV20-1 and TRBJ2-7, with 11 bases aligning to TRBD2. V trimming: 3 bases; J trimming: 6 bases; junction bases outside the gene matches: 4. The CDR3 runs 13 residues. Germline V CDR1 and CDR2: DFQATT, SNEGSKA (reference sequence). CDR3 region: CSARSLAGGEQYF. Incomplete CDR3 DNA: TGCAGTGCTAGGTCCCTAGCGGGAGGCGAG.